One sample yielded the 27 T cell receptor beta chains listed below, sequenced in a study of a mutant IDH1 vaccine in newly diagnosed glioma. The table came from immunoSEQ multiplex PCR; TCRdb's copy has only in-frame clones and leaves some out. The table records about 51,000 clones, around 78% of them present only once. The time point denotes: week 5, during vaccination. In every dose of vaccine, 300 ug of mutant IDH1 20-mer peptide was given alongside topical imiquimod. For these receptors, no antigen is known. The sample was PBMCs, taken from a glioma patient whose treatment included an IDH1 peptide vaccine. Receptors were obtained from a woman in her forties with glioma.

For the CDR3, the DNA is TGTGCCACCAGCACCACCGATGGACAGGGTCTTGGAGGCTACACCTTC. Translating gives CATSTTDGQGLGGYTF. The chain combines TRBV15 with TRBJ1-2, with TRBD1 matching 8 bases. V gave up 4 bases and J gave up 8 bases; unmatched junction bases: 15. The CDR3 is made up of 16 amino acids. Germline V CDR1 and CDR2: LNHNV, YYDKDF (reference sequence).

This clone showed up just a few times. This CDR3 is CASSPSSGWTGYTF. The CDR3 bases are TGTGCCAGTAGTCCTTCTAGTGGGTGGACGGGCTACACCTTC. This chain uses TRBV19 with TRBJ1-2; D remains unclear. The CDR3 runs 14 residues. The germline gives CDR1 LNHDA, CDR2 SQIVND (reference sequence). The V gene lost 5 bases and the J gene lost 8 bases, with 18 bases spanning the gap.

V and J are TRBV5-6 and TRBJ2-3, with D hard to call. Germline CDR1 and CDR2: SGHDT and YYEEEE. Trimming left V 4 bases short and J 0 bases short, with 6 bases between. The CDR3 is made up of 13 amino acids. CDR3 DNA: TGTGCCAGCAGCAGAACTAGCACAGATACGCAGTATTTT. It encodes CASSRTSTDTQYF.

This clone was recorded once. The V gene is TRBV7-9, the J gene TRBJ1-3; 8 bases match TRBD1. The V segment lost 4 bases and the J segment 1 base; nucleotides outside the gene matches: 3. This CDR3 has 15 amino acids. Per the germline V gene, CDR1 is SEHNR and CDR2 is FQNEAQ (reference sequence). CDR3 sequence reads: CASSYTGGSGNTIYF. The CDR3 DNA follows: TGTGCCAGCAGCTACACAGGGGGGTCTGGAAACACCATATATTTT.

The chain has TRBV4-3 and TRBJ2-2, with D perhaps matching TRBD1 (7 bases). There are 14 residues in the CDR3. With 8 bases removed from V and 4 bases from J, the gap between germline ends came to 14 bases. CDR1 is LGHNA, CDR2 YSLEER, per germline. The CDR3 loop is CASSQGGSTGELFF. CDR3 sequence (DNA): TGCGCCAGCTCGCAGGGGGGCAGCACCGGGGAGCTGTTTTTT.

The CDR3 DNA sequence: TGTGCCAGCAGACTATCTGGTCACCCCGGGCAGTACTTC. It is translated as CASRLSGHPGQYF. The J gene is TRBJ2-7, the V gene TRBV5-4; D remains unclear. The germline V and J ends were trimmed by 5 bases and 9 bases, with 18 bases remaining between them. Germline lookup yields CDR1 SGHNT and CDR2 YYREEE (reference sequence). The CDR3 runs 13 residues. The full variable domain, its missing parts supplied by reference TRBV5-4 and TRBJ2-7, is ETGVTQSPTHLIKTRGQQVTLRCSSQSGHNTVSWYQQALGQGPQFIFQYYREEENGRGNFPPRFSGLQFPNYSSELNVNALELDDSALYLCASRLSGHPGQYFGPGTRLTVT.

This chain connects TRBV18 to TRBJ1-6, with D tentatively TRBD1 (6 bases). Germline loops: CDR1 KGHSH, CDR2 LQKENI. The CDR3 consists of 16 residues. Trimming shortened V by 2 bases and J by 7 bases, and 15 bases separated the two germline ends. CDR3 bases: TGTGCCAGCTCACCAGAGAGGGGGGGCTGGAATTCACCCCTCCACTTT. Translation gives CASSPERGGWNSPLHF.

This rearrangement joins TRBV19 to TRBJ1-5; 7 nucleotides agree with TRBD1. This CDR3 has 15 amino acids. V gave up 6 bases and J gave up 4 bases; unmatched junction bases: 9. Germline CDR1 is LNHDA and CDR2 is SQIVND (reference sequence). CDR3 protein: CASSLRGGANQPQHF. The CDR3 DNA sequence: TGTGCCAGTAGCCTCAGGGGGGGGGCAAATCAGCCCCAGCATTTT. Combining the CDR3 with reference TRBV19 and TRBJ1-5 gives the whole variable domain DGGITQSPKYLFRKEGQNVTLSCEQNLNHDAMYWYRQDPGQGLRLIYYSQIVNDFQKGDIAEGYSVSREKKESFPLTVTSAQKNPTAFYLCASSLRGGANQPQHFGDGTRLSIL.

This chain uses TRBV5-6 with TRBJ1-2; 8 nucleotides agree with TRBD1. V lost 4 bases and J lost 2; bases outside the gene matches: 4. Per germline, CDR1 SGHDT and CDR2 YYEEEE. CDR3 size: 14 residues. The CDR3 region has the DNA TGTGCCAGCAGCGGGGACAGGCCGAACTATGGCTACACCTTC. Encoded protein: CASSGDRPNYGYTF.

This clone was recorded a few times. The CDR3 nucleotides read TGTGCCAGTAGAGCCACTGAGGGTACCACTGAAGCTTTCTTT. This encodes CASRATEGTTEAFF. This chain uses TRBV19 with TRBJ1-1; no firm D call. CDR3 length: 14 amino acids. Between the trimmed V and J ends, which lost 6 bases and 4 bases, there was a span of 15 bases. CDR1 LNHDA and CDR2 SQIVND come from the germline V gene (reference sequence). The full variable domain, rest sourced from reference TRBV19 and TRBJ1-1, is DGGITQSPKYLFRKEGQNVTLSCEQNLNHDAMYWYRQDPGQGLRLIYYSQIVNDFQKGDIAEGYSVSREKKESFPLTVTSAQKNPTAFYLCASRATEGTTEAFFGQGTRLTVV.

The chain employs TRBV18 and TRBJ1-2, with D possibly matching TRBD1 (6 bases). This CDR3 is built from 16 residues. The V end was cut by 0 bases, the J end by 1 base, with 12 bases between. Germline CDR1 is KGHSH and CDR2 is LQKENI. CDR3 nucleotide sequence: TGTGCCAGCTCACCACCGGGTCCAGGGGATAACTATGGCTACACCTTC. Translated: CASSPPGPGDNYGYTF.

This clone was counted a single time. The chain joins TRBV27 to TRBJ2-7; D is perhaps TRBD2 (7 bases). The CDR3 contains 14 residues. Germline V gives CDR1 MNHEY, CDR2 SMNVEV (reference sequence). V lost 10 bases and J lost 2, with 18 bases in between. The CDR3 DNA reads TGTGCCACCGGGGGGCACAGGAGCACCTACGAGCAGTACTTC. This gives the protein CATGGHRSTYEQYF.

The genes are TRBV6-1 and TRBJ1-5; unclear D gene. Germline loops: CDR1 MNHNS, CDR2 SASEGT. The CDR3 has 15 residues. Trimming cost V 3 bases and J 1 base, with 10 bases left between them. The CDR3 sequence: CASSDGVGSNQPQHF. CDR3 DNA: TGTGCCAGCAGTGACGGCGTCGGGAGCAATCAGCCCCAGCATTTT.

The DNA for the CDR3 is TGTGCCAGCAGCGGGACAGGGGTTTTAGATACGCAGTATTTT. Residues: CASSGTGVLDTQYF. V and J are TRBV6-5 and TRBJ2-3, with 10 bases lining up with TRBD1. The CDR3 sequence is 14 residues long. The junction had 5 bases not matched to a gene; V was cut back by 6 bases and J by 5 bases. Germline V lookup: CDR1 MNHEY, CDR2 SVGAGI.

CDR3 nucleotides: TGTGCCAGCTCACCCCCAATGGCGGGGATATCCGGGGACGAGCAGTACTTC. This encodes CASSPPMAGISGDEQYF. The rearrangement links TRBV18 to TRBJ2-7, with D possibly being TRBD2 (6 bases). Per the germline V gene, CDR1 is KGHSH and CDR2 is LQKENI. This CDR3 contains 17 residues. The V and J ends lost 3 bases and 5 bases respectively, with 23 bases between them.

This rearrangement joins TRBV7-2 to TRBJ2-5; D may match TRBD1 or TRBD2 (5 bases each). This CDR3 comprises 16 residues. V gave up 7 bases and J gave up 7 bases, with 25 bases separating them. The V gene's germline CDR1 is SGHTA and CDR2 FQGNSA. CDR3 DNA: TGTGCCAGCAACCTTAGGGGATCCTCCCAACGGGGGACCCAGTACTTC. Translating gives CASNLRGSSQRGTQYF. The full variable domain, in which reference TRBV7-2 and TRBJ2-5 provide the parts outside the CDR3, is GAGVSQSPSNKVTEKGKDVELRCDPISGHTALYWYRQSLGQGLEFLIYFQGNSAPDKSGLPSDRFSAERTGGSVSTLTIQRTQQEDSAVYLCASNLRGSSQRGTQYFGPGTRLLVL.

The CDR3 DNA reads TGTGCCAGCTCACGGGACCGGGACAACACTGAAGCTTTCTTT. Translating gives CASSRDRDNTEAFF. The chain carries TRBV18 and TRBJ1-1, with a tentative D call TRBD1 (5 bases). Germline values: CDR1 KGHSH, CDR2 LQKENI. V was clipped by 4 bases and J by 2 bases, with 11 bases between them. The length of the CDR3 is 14 residues.

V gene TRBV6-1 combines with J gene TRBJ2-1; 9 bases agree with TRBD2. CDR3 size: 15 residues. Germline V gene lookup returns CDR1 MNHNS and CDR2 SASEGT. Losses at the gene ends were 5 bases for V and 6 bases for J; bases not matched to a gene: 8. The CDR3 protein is CASSSRLAASNEQFF. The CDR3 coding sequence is TGTGCCAGCAGTTCTCGACTAGCGGCTTCCAATGAGCAGTTCTTC.

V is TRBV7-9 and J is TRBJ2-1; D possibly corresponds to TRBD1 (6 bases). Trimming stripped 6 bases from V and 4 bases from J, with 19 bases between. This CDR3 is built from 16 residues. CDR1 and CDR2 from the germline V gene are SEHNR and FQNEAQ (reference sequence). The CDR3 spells CASRPQDSGIYNEQFF. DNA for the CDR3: TGTGCCAGCAGACCCCAGGACAGCGGTATTTACAATGAGCAGTTCTTC.

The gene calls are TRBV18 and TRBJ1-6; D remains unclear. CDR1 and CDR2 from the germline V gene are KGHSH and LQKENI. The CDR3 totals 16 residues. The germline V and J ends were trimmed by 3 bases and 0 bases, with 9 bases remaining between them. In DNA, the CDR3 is TGTGCCAGCTCACCTTGGGCGAGCTCCTATAATTCACCCCTCCACTTT. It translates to CASSPWASSYNSPLHF.

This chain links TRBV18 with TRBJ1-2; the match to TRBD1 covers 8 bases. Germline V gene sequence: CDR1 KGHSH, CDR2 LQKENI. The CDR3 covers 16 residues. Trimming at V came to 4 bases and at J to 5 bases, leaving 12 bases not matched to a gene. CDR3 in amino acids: CASSLSGQGVQYGYTF. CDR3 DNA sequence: TGTGCCAGCTCACTTTCCGGACAGGGTGTGCAATATGGCTACACCTTC.

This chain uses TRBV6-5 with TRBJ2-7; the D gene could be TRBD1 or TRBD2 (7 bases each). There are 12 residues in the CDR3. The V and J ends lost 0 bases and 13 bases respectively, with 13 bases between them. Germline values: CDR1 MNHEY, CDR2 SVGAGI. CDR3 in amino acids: CASSYSKRDSYF. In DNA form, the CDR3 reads TGTGCCAGCAGTTACTCGAAGCGGGACAGTTACTTC.

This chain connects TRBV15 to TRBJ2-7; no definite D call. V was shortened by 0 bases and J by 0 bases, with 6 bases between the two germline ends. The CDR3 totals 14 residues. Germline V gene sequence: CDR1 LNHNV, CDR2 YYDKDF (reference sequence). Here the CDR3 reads CATSRDLDSYEQYF. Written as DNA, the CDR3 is TGTGCCACCAGCAGAGATCTGGACTCCTACGAGCAGTACTTC.

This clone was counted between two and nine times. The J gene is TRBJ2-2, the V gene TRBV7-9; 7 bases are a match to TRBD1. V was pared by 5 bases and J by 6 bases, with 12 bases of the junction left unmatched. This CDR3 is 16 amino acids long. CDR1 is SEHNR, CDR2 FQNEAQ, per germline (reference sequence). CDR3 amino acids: CASSPTGQLRAGELFF. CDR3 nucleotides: TGTGCCAGCAGCCCTACGGGACAGCTAAGGGCCGGGGAGCTGTTTTTT.

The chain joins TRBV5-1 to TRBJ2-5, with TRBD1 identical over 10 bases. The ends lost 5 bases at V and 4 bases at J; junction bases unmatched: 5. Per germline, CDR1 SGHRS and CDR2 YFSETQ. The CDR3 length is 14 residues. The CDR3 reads CASRGTGEIETQYF. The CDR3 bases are TGCGCCAGCAGGGGGACAGGGGAAATAGAGACCCAGTACTTC.

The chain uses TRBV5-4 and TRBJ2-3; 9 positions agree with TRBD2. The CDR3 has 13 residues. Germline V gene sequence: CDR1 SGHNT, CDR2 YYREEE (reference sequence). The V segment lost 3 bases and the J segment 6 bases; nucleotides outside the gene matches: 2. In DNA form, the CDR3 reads TGTGCCAGCAGCTATACTAGCGGGGATACGCAGTATTTT. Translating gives CASSYTSGDTQYF.

CDR3 residues: CASSLFQGENSPLHF. The CDR3 nucleotides read TGTGCCAGCAGCTTATTTCAGGGGGAGAATTCACCCCTCCACTTT. The chain uses TRBV7-6 and TRBJ1-6, with 7 positions matching TRBD1. CDR3 size: 15 residues. V dropped 2 bases and J dropped 7; count of bases not matched to a gene: 5. Germline CDR1 and CDR2: SGHVS and FNYEAQ.